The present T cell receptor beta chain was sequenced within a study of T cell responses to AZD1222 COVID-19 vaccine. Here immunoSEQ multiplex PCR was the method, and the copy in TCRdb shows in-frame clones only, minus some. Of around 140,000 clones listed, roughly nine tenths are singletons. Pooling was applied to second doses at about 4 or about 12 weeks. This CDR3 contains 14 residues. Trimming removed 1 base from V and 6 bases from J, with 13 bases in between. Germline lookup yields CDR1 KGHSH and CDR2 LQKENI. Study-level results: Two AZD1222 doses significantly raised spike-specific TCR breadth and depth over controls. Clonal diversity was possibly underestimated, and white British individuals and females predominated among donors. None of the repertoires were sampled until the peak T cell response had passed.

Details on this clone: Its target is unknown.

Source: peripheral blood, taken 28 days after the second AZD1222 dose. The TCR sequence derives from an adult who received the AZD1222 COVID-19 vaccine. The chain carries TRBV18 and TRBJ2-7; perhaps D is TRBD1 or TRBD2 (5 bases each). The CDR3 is CASSPRGTVPEQYF. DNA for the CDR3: TGTGCCAGCTCACCACGAGGGACCGTCCCCGAGCAGTACTTC.